One and the same sample provided the 21 T cell receptor beta chains below, sequenced in a study of blood T cell repertoires in COVID-19. Here immunoSEQ multiplex PCR was the method, and the copy in TCRdb shows in-frame clones only, minus some. Among about 150,000 clones, about four fifths were seen once, and the ten largest hold about 29%. The sequenced material came from peripheral blood. The receptor set was obtained from a woman in her sixties with acute or convalescent COVID-19.

The chain employs TRBV9 and TRBJ1-3, with 7 bases identical to TRBD1. J lost 0 bases, V lost 4 bases, and 7 bases had no gene match. CDR3 length equals 16 residues. CDR1 is SGDLS, CDR2 YYNGEE, per germline. This CDR3 is CASSSGTARSGNTIYF. In nucleotides, the CDR3 is TGTGCCAGCAGCTCCGGGACAGCGCGCTCTGGAAACACCATATATTTT.

V usage is TRBV27 and J usage is TRBJ1-6, with TRBD1 as a possible D gene (6 bases). The length of the CDR3 is 15 residues. The germline gives CDR1 MNHEY, CDR2 SMNVEV (reference sequence). The ends were cut back, 5 bases at V and 6 bases at J, with 14 bases in the middle. CDR3 loop: CASSTWTAVNSPLHF. In DNA form, the CDR3 reads TGTGCCAGCAGTACATGGACAGCGGTTAATTCACCCCTCCACTTT.

The chain is built from TRBV29-1 and TRBJ1-1, with 7 bases aligning to TRBD1. CDR3 size: 10 residues. V trimming: 6 bases; J trimming: 7 bases; junction bases outside the gene matches: 2. Germline V gene lookup returns CDR1 SQVTM and CDR2 ANQGSEA. The CDR3 is CSVRDSEAFF. CDR3 in DNA: TGCAGCGTCCGGGACAGTGAAGCTTTCTTT.

This clone was seen a handful of times. In DNA form, the CDR3 reads TGCAGTGCTAGTCCAGCGGGGGGTTTAGATACGCAGTATTTT. It translates to CSASPAGGLDTQYF. The V call is TRBV20-1, the J call TRBJ2-3; 9 bases align to TRBD2. The CDR3 totals 14 residues. V was pared by 3 bases and J by 5 bases, with 6 bases of the junction left unmatched. CDR1 is DFQATT, CDR2 SNEGSKA, per germline (reference sequence).

V gene TRBV2 combines with J gene TRBJ2-3; D is unresolved. The V gene lost 6 bases and the J gene lost 4 bases, with 17 bases spanning the gap. Germline V gene data show CDR1 as SNHLY and CDR2 as FYNNEI. This CDR3 is built from 15 residues. The CDR3 region is CASSYSDQTPDTQYF. The CDR3 DNA is TGTGCCAGCAGCTATTCTGATCAAACCCCAGATACGCAGTATTTT.

The genes are TRBV27 and TRBJ1-1, with 10 positions matching TRBD1. The J segment lost 5 bases and the V segment lost 5 bases, leaving 8 bases of the junction unmatched. CDR1 and CDR2 from the germline V gene are MNHEY and SMNVEV (reference sequence). The CDR3 covers 15 residues. The CDR3 reads CASSAPGTGETEAFF. CDR3 in DNA: TGTGCCAGCAGTGCGCCCGGGACAGGGGAAACTGAAGCTTTCTTT.

CDR3 in amino acids: CASSQVGAGGETQYF. The CDR3 bases are TGTGCCAGCAGCCAAGTTGGGGCAGGGGGTGAGACCCAGTACTTC. V usage is TRBV3-1 (or the pseudogene TRBV3-2) and J usage is TRBJ2-5; 7 bases are a match to TRBD1. There are 15 residues in the CDR3. Losses at the gene ends were 1 base for V and 5 bases for J; bases not matched to a gene: 7. The germline gives CDR1 LGHDT, CDR2 YNNKEL (reference sequence).

This chain connects TRBV6-5 to TRBJ2-7; 8 nucleotides line up with TRBD2. CDR1 is MNHEY and CDR2 is SVGAGI in the germline V gene. CDR3 length: 15 residues. The V and J ends lost 2 bases and 2 bases, in that order; junction bases with no gene match: 5. For the CDR3, the DNA is TGTGCCAGCAGTTACGGAGCGGGGGTTCCCTACGAGCAGTACTTC. Residues: CASSYGAGVPYEQYF.

The rearrangement links TRBV18 to TRBJ2-1; 9 nucleotides align to TRBD1. This CDR3 comprises 13 residues. CDR1 is KGHSH and CDR2 is LQKENI in the germline V gene. With V trimmed by 2 bases and J by 15 bases, 8 bases remained unmatched. CDR3 coding DNA: TGTGCCAGCTCACCAAATCTCGGGACAGGGCCGTTCTTC. Its translation: CASSPNLGTGPFF.

The rearrangement uses TRBV21-1 and TRBJ1-4. TRBV21-1 is recorded as a pseudogene. The CDR3 has 16 residues. CDR3 region: CASSKLELATNEKLFF. CDR3 bases: TGTGCCAGCAGCAAATTAGAGCTAGCAACTAATGAAAAACTGTTTTTT.

J is TRBJ2-3 and V is TRBV30; D unclear. Germline V CDR1 and CDR2: GTSNPN, SVGIG (reference sequence). The V gene lost 3 bases and the J gene lost 0 bases, with 10 bases spanning the gap. The CDR3 covers 14 residues. The CDR3 reads CAWRNSLSTDTQYF. CDR3 bases: TGTGCCTGGAGGAACAGTCTTAGCACAGATACGCAGTATTTT.

This rearrangement joins TRBV9 to TRBJ1-6, with a tentative D call TRBD1 (5 bases). Trimming removed 3 bases at V and 1 base at J, with 11 bases between. The CDR3 spans 16 residues. CDR1 is SGDLS, CDR2 YYNGEE, per germline. CDR3 protein: CASSARVKSYNSPLHF. The CDR3 DNA reads TGTGCCAGCAGCGCCAGGGTAAAGTCCTATAATTCACCCCTCCACTTT.

This chain connects TRBV28 to TRBJ1-5, with TRBD1 matching over 7 bases. Unmatched junction bases numbered 7, after V lost 6 bases and J lost 5 bases. Germline V gene sequence: CDR1 MDHEN, CDR2 SYDVKM. The CDR3 contains 14 residues. CDR3 coding DNA: TGTGCCAGCAGCCGAGACAGGGTCCATCAGCCCCAGCATTTT. Its translation is CASSRDRVHQPQHF.

The chain combines TRBV3-1 (or the pseudogene TRBV3-2) with TRBJ1-4, with 9 nucleotides matching TRBD1. J was trimmed by 7 bases and V by 2 bases; bases with no gene match: 8. Germline assignment: CDR1 LGHDT and CDR2 YNNKEL (reference sequence). CDR3 length equals 16 residues. CDR3 region: CASSQRDRDQAEKLFF. In nucleotides, the CDR3 is TGTGCCAGCAGCCAACGGGACAGGGATCAAGCTGAAAAACTGTTTTTT.

V is TRBV12-3 or TRBV12-4 and J is TRBJ2-2, with unresolved D. This CDR3 contains 13 residues. With 2 bases removed from V and 5 bases from J, the gap between germline ends came to 6 bases. Here the CDR3 reads CASSLLETGELFF. DNA for the CDR3: TGTGCCAGCAGTTTACTTGAGACCGGGGAGCTGTTTTTT.

The chain combines TRBV24-1 with TRBJ2-1, with 8 bases identical to TRBD2. V trimming: 3 bases; J trimming: 6 bases; junction bases outside the gene matches: 6. Germline V CDR1 and CDR2: KGHDR, SFDVKD. This CDR3 is built from 15 residues. The CDR3 region has the DNA TGTGCCACCAGTGATACGGGGGGGGCCCCCAATGAGCAGTTCTTC. This encodes CATSDTGGAPNEQFF.

The J gene is TRBJ1-4, the V gene TRBV28; the D gene is possibly TRBD1 (5 bases). V lost 6 bases and J lost 3, with 8 bases in between. Per the germline V gene, CDR1 is MDHEN and CDR2 is SYDVKM. CDR3 length: 13 residues. CDR3 nucleotides: TGTGCCAGCAGCTCAGGGTCTAATGAAAAACTGTTTTTT. Protein: CASSSGSNEKLFF.

V is TRBV7-6 and J is TRBJ2-1; 9 bases fit TRBD2. Trimming cost V 5 bases and J 4 bases; bases outside gene matches: 6. Germline CDR1 reads SGHVS; CDR2 reads FNYEAQ. The length of the CDR3 is 15 residues. CDR3 nucleotides: TGTGCCAGCAGCCTGGGCGGGGGGGCTTACAATGAGCAGTTCTTC. Translating gives CASSLGGGAYNEQFF.

This chain uses TRBV7-3 with TRBJ2-3; 8 nucleotides line up with TRBD1. Trimming at V came to 5 bases and at J to 0 bases, leaving 4 bases not matched to a gene. The CDR3 runs to 15 residues. Per germline, CDR1 SGHTA and CDR2 FQGTGA. In DNA form, the CDR3 reads TGTGCCAGCAGCCGACAGGGGACTAGCACAGATACGCAGTATTTT. Protein: CASSRQGTSTDTQYF.

For this clone: The same CDR3 is also encoded by other DNA sequences in this sample. Here the CDR3 DNA reads TGTGCCAGCAGTTACTCGGGCGGGAGTGGCTACACCTTC. Translated: CASSYSGGSGYTF. V is TRBV6-2 or TRBV6-3 and J is TRBJ1-2; no reliable D call. There are 13 residues in the CDR3. V was clipped by 0 bases and J by 7 bases, with 9 bases between them. Germline assignment: CDR1 MNHEY and CDR2 SVGEGT.

The chain carries TRBV19 and TRBJ2-5, with D perhaps TRBD2 (5 bases). Trimming cost V 2 bases and J 7 bases, with 14 bases left between them. The CDR3 is 14 residues long. The V gene's germline CDR1 is LNHDA and CDR2 SQIVND (reference sequence). CDR3 DNA: TGTGCCAGTAGTATATTGAGCGGAGAAGGGACCCAGTACTTC. Protein sequence: CASSILSGEGTQYF.